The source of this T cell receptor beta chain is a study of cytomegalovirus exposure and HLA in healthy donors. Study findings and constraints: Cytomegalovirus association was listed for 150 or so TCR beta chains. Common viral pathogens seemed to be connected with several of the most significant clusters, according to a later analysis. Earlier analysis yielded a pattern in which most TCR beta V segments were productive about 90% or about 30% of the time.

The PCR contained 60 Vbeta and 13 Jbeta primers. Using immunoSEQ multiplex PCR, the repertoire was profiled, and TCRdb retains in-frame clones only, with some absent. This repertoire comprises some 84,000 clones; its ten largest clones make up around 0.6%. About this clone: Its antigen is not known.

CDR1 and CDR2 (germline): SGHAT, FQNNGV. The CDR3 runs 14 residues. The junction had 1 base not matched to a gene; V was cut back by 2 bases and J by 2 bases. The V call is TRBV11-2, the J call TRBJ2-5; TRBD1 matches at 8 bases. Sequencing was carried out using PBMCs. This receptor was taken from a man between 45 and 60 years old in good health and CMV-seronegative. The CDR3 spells CASSLWTGQETQYF. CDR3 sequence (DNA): TGTGCCAGCAGCTTATGGACAGGGCAAGAGACCCAGTACTTC.